This T cell receptor beta chain was recovered during a study of tumor and adjacent non-tumor tissue in lung cancer. Findings and limits, study-wide: Significantly higher TCR diversity was found in tumor than normal lung. Top 100 clones took a larger repertoire share in normal lung.

The CDR3 is made up of 15 amino acids. Germline loops: CDR1 LGHNA, CDR2 YNFKEQ. This sample's RNA came from whole unsorted tissue. This non-tumor lung sample came from over 3 cm beyond the tumor edge. Between August and November 2014, newly diagnosed, chemotherapy-naive lung cancer patients underwent thoracic surgery in China. A note on this clonotype: Its specificity is unknown. The junction does not match germline at one end; this may be a read error.

The library came from three nested PCR rounds adapted from ARM-PCR protocols. A single record per CDR3 protein comes from TCRdb applying MiXCR to the multiplex PCR reads. The profile covers about 86,000 distinct CDR3 sequences, with more than 75% appearing a single time and 21% taken by the ten largest. The sequence derives from a woman aged 50 to 60 with non-small cell lung cancer. The chain combines TRBV4-2 with TRBJ1-2; TRBD1 agrees at 8 bases. Sequenced input: distant non-tumor lung tissue. CDR3: CASSQETGDSYDYTF. In nucleotides, the CDR3 is TGTGCCAGCAGCCAAGAGACAGGGGACAGCTATGACTACACCTTC.